The 27 T cell receptor beta chains presented below share a single source sample, sequenced in a study of blood T cells in healthy people across ages. Primed by a sample-barcoded 5' primer and a J-beta primer mix, a second PCR proceeded for about 7 to 11 cycles. Each CDR3 protein gets one entry after TCRdb re-called the 5' RACE reads with MiXCR. The sample carries about 720,000 distinct CDR3 sequences, approximately 21% recorded once. Sample: blood. The source of these receptors is a man between 65 and 85 years old in good health.

This clonotype was detected a few times. The CDR3 bases are TGCAGTGCTAGAGTTGTAGGGGGCAATCAGCCCCAGCATTTT. Translating gives CSARVVGGNQPQHF. This chain joins TRBV20-1 and TRBJ1-5, with D perhaps matching TRBD1 (5 bases). Trimming cost V 1 base and J 2 bases, with 9 bases left between them. Germline V gene sequence: CDR1 DFQATT, CDR2 SNEGSKA (reference sequence). The CDR3 consists of 14 residues.

Only a few counts were recorded for this clonotype. The rearrangement uses TRBV12-3 or TRBV12-4 and TRBJ2-2, with 14 bases identical to TRBD2. The V gene end was trimmed by 2 bases and the J gene end by 6 bases; junction bases not matched to a gene: 5. This CDR3 has 17 amino acids. CDR3 loop: CASSLSMGLAGAGELFF. CDR3 DNA: TGTGCCAGCAGTTTAAGTATGGGACTAGCGGGGGCCGGGGAGCTGTTTTTT.

This clonotype has more than one count but fewer than ten. This rearrangement joins TRBV12-3 or TRBV12-4 to TRBJ2-5, with D uncertain. The CDR3 covers 11 residues. The V end was cut by 2 bases, the J end by 6 bases, with 4 bases between. CDR3 loop: CASSLTQTQYF. The CDR3 nucleotides read TGTGCCAGCAGTTTAACACAGACCCAGTACTTC.

This clonotype was seen a handful of times. The chain is built from TRBV5-1 and TRBJ1-1; 9 nucleotides agree with TRBD1. This CDR3 comprises 14 residues. Germline trimming cut 7 bases from V and 3 bases from J; bases unmatched to any gene: 7. The germline V gene has CDR1 SGHRS and CDR2 YFSETQ. CDR3 residues: CASCRDRVDTEAFF. The CDR3 DNA sequence: TGCGCCAGCTGCCGGGACAGGGTCGACACTGAAGCTTTCTTT.

This clonotype was found a few times. The V gene is TRBV7-9, the J gene TRBJ1-6; D is unclear. CDR3 length: 14 residues. Trimming shortened V by 8 bases and J by 0 bases, and 8 bases separated the two germline ends. From germline, CDR1 is SEHNR and CDR2 FQNEAQ (reference sequence). The CDR3 DNA sequence: TGTGCCAGCGAGAGTGGCTCCTATAATTCACCCCTCCACTTT. Translation gives CASESGSYNSPLHF.

This chain joins TRBV27 and TRBJ2-1; 10 bases line up with TRBD1. Looked up from germline, CDR1 is MNHEY and CDR2 is SMNVEV (reference sequence). Trimming removed 6 bases from V and 6 bases from J; junction bases left unmatched: 8. This CDR3 is built from 15 residues. Written as DNA, the CDR3 is TGTGCCAGCAGACTCGGGACAGGGGTGGCCAATGAGCAGTTCTTC. Translated, it gives CASRLGTGVANEQFF.

About this clonotype: Mismatch with germline at one junction end may stem from a read error. The chain joins TRBV3-1 to TRBJ2-4; D is undetermined. The germline V gene has CDR1 LGHDT and CDR2 YNNKEL (reference sequence). The CDR3 is 13 amino acids. CDR3 DNA sequence: TGTGCCAGCACCCAAGGGGCCAAAAACATTCAGTACTTC. Its translation: CASTQGAKNIQYF. The variable domain in full, completed from reference TRBV3-1 and TRBJ2-4, reads DTAVSQTPKYLVTQMGNDKSIKCEQNLGHDTMYWYKQDSKKFLKIMFSYNNKELIINETVPNRFSPKSPDKAHLNLHINSLELGDSAVYFCASTQGAKNIQYFGAGTRLSVL.

This clonotype showed up many times. This sequence joins TRBV5-5 and TRBJ2-7; the D gene is possibly TRBD1 (6 bases). CDR3 length: 15 residues. V lost 0 bases and J 4 bases, leaving 14 bases between the germline ends. Germline CDR1 is SGHKS and CDR2 is YYEKEE (reference sequence). Written as DNA, the CDR3 is TGTGCCAGCAGCTTGGTTTGGGACATCCGTTACGAGCAGTACGTC. Protein sequence: CASSLVWDIRYEQYV.

This clonotype appeared a few times. V is TRBV7-2 and J is TRBJ1-5, with a tentative D call TRBD1 (6 bases). CDR3 length: 16 amino acids. The germline V and J ends were trimmed by 3 bases and 4 bases, with 16 bases remaining between them. Germline V gene sequence: CDR1 SGHTA, CDR2 FQGNSA. The CDR3 is CASSLSGMGTNQPQHF. The CDR3, as DNA: TGTGCCAGCAGCTTGTCAGGGATGGGGACAAATCAGCCCCAGCATTTT. Full variable domain (rest looked up from reference TRBV7-2 and TRBJ1-5): GAGVSQSPSNKVTEKGKDVELRCDPISGHTALYWYRQSLGQGLEFLIYFQGNSAPDKSGLPSDRFSAERTGGSVSTLTIQRTQQEDSAVYLCASSLSGMGTNQPQHFGDGTRLSIL.

The V call is TRBV28, the J call TRBJ2-3; D is unclear. Germline CDR1 and CDR2: MDHEN and SYDVKM. The CDR3 loop spans 15 amino acids. The V end lost 5 bases, the J end lost 2 bases, and 14 bases lay between the germline ends. This chain's CDR3 is CASSPDDPSTDTQYF. CDR3 DNA sequence: TGTGCCAGCAGTCCCGACGACCCGTCCACAGATACGCAGTATTTT.

This clonotype was counted between two and nine times. The genes are TRBV5-1 and TRBJ2-3; D is ambiguous. The CDR3 sequence is 13 residues long. With 1 base removed from V and 8 bases from J, the gap between germline ends came to 11 bases. Germline V gene sequence: CDR1 SGHRS, CDR2 YFSETQ. This chain's CDR3 is CASSLLGRGTQYF. The CDR3 DNA reads TGCGCCAGCAGCTTGCTAGGAAGAGGTACGCAGTATTTT.

There are a few counts of this clonotype. The J gene is TRBJ2-4, the V gene TRBV11-3; D not resolved. CDR3 size: 16 residues. Germline V gene sequence: CDR1 SGHNT, CDR2 YENEEA. Deletions cut 3 bases from V and 0 bases from J, with 12 bases between. In nucleotides, the CDR3 is TGTGCCAGCAGCTTCAGGACGGTGCTAGCCAAAAACATTCAGTACTTC. This encodes CASSFRTVLAKNIQYF.

This chain connects TRBV5-6 to TRBJ2-5; 9 bases are shared with TRBD1. Germline lookup yields CDR1 SGHDT and CDR2 YYEEEE. V lost 4 bases to trimming and J lost 0 bases; unmatched junction nucleotides: 7. The CDR3 has 16 residues. CDR3: CASSIAGTGHQETQYF. The CDR3 DNA reads TGTGCCAGCAGCATAGCCGGGACAGGGCACCAAGAGACCCAGTACTTC.

The chain recombines TRBV29-1 with TRBJ1-1, with D uncertain. This CDR3 contains 11 residues. The ends were cut back, 6 bases at V and 5 bases at J, with 10 bases in the middle. CDR1 and CDR2 (germline): SQVTM, ANQGSEA. CDR3 sequence reads: CSVGLRTEAFF. The CDR3 region has the DNA TGCAGCGTAGGGCTGAGGACTGAAGCTTTCTTT. Together with reference TRBV29-1 and TRBJ1-1, the CDR3 gives the full variable domain: SAVISQKPSRDICQRGTSLTIQCQVDSQVTMMFWYRQQPGQSLTLIATANQGSEATYESGFVIDKFPISRPNLTFSTLTVSNMSPEDSSIYLCSVGLRTEAFFGQGTRLTVV.

In its sample, this clonotype was seen a few times. DNA of the CDR3: TGTGCCAGCCCACCTTCCGGGACTCCTGGACGTCCTGGAAACACCATATATTTT. Its protein is CASPPSGTPGRPGNTIYF. The gene calls are TRBV7-9 and TRBJ1-3, with a possible D match to TRBD1 (5 bases). Germline V gene sequence: CDR1 SEHNR, CDR2 FQNEAQ (reference sequence). V gave up 8 bases and J gave up 2 bases, with 25 bases separating them. The length of the CDR3 is 18 residues.

The chain has TRBV6-6 and TRBJ1-1; TRBD1 is a possible D gene (6 bases). With 7 bases removed from V and 4 bases from J, the gap between germline ends came to 13 bases. The length of the CDR3 is 13 residues. Germline lookup yields CDR1 MNHNY and CDR2 SVGAGI (reference sequence). CDR3 loop: CASTPTGSTEAFF. CDR3 nucleotide sequence: TGTGCCAGCACCCCGACAGGTAGCACTGAAGCTTTCTTT.

V gene TRBV6-5 combines with J gene TRBJ2-5; no clear D. Germline CDR1 and CDR2: MNHEY and SVGAGI. Trimming pared 5 bases from V and 0 bases from J, leaving 22 bases between. The CDR3 runs 18 residues. Here the CDR3 DNA reads TGTGCCAGCAGTAAATCGAACAGCGCGACCTTCTACCAAGAGACCCAGTACTTC. Protein product: CASSKSNSATFYQETQYF.

This clonotype was observed a handful of times. J is TRBJ1-1 and V is TRBV3-1; a possible D gene is TRBD1 (6 bases). Trimming took 3 bases from V and 8 from J, leaving 10 bases between them. This CDR3 region has 12 residues. The V gene's germline CDR1 is LGHDT and CDR2 YNNKEL (reference sequence). CDR3 in amino acids: CASSQTGQEAFF. The CDR3 DNA is TGTGCCAGCAGCCAGACGGGACAAGAAGCTTTCTTT.

This clonotype was found a few times. The chain joins TRBV6-2 or TRBV6-3 to TRBJ2-5, with TRBD2 identical over 8 bases. The V and J ends lost 7 bases and 1 base, in that order; junction bases with no gene match: 2. Germline lookup yields CDR1 MNHEY and CDR2 SVGEGT. The CDR3 length is 13 residues. DNA for the CDR3: TGTGCCAGCACCCGGGGGGGCCAAGAGACCCAGTACTTC. Amino acid sequence: CASTRGGQETQYF.

Only a few counts were recorded for this clonotype. The chain uses TRBV5-1 and TRBJ1-2; D not certain. This CDR3 is 13 amino acids long. V dropped 4 bases and J dropped 2 bases, with 9 bases sitting between them. CDR1 is SGHRS and CDR2 is YFSETQ in the germline V gene. CDR3 in DNA: TGCGCCAGCAGCGTCTGGGGAAACTATGGCTACACCTTC. Its protein product is CASSVWGNYGYTF.

The count of this clonotype is one. The J gene is TRBJ1-2, the V gene TRBV20-1; D is undetermined. From germline, CDR1 is DFQATT and CDR2 SNEGSKA (reference sequence). V was pared by 0 bases and J by 0 bases, with 11 bases between. The CDR3 spans 15 residues. For the CDR3, the DNA is TGCAGTGCTAGAGATCTGAGAAACGCTAACTATGGCTACACCTTC. Its translation: CSARDLRNANYGYTF.

A few counts support this clonotype. V gene TRBV3-1 combines with J gene TRBJ2-1; the match to TRBD2 covers 10 bases. V was clipped by 4 bases and J by 5 bases; unmatched bases: 11. Looked up from germline, CDR1 is LGHDT and CDR2 is YNNKEL (reference sequence). The CDR3 spans 17 residues. The CDR3 bases are TGTGCCAGCAGCCGCAGACTAGCGGGCAAACCTCACAATGAGCAGTTCTTC. This codes for CASSRRLAGKPHNEQFF.

This chain connects TRBV5-1 to TRBJ2-1, with no clear D. CDR3 length: 16 amino acids. Germline lookup yields CDR1 SGHRS and CDR2 YFSETQ. Deletions cut 2 bases from V and 5 bases from J, with 17 bases between. DNA for the CDR3: TGCGCCAGCAGCTTCGCCGCCGACCCCCTTAACAATGAGCAGTTCTTC. Protein sequence: CASSFAADPLNNEQFF.

This clonotype was seen repeatedly, ten times or more. This chain links TRBV7-8 with TRBJ1-2, with D tentatively TRBD1 (6 bases). Trimming took off 4 bases at V and 5 bases at J, with 11 bases between the two ends. The CDR3 covers 13 residues. Germline V lookup: CDR1 SGHVS, CDR2 FQNEAQ. The chain's CDR3 is CASSSGHQYGYTF. CDR3 DNA: TGTGCCAGCAGCTCGGGACATCAATATGGCTACACCTTC.

The chain recombines TRBV4-2 with TRBJ2-5; 7 bases match TRBD2. Germline-derived CDR1 and CDR2 are LGHNA and YNFKEQ. The CDR3 contains 16 residues. Losses at the gene ends were 0 bases for V and 0 bases for J; bases not matched to a gene: 4. CDR3 nucleotide sequence: TGTGCCAGCAGCCAAGATCACCTAGCGGACCAAGAGACCCAGTACTTC. Translating gives CASSQDHLADQETQYF.

Here the CDR3 DNA reads TGTGCCAGTAATCTCGGATTTCCCGGGGAGCTGTTTTTT. This sequence encodes CASNLGFPGELFF. The chain carries TRBV19 and TRBJ2-2; D ambiguous. Trimming pared 7 bases from V and 6 bases from J, leaving 12 bases between. Germline values: CDR1 LNHDA, CDR2 SQIVND (reference sequence). CDR3 length: 13 amino acids.

This clonotype was seen a few times. The chain recombines TRBV27 with TRBJ1-2, with unresolved D. The CDR3 is 14 amino acids. Germline-derived CDR1 and CDR2 are MNHEY and SMNVEV (reference sequence). V was pared by 5 bases and J by 1 base, with 11 bases between. The CDR3 here is CASSRTAVNYGYTF. CDR3 sequence (DNA): TGTGCCAGCAGTCGGACGGCCGTTAACTATGGCTACACCTTC.